The 4 T cell receptor beta chains below all came from one sample that was sequenced in a study of OX40 agonist ivuxolimab in advanced cancers. Method: immunoSEQ multiplex PCR; TCRdb's copy keeps in-frame clones and lacks some. The table shows approximately 77,000 clones, with approximately 85% occurring only once. This specimen was CD4+ or CD8+ T cells sorted from blood, taken in a trial of the OX40 agonist ivuxolimab. The receptors originated from an adult with an advanced solid tumor such as melanoma, head and neck, liver or kidney cancer.

The rearrangement uses TRBV15 and TRBJ2-3; D ambiguous. CDR3 size: 15 residues. The germline V gene has CDR1 LNHNV and CDR2 YYDKDF (reference sequence). V lost 0 bases and J lost 1, with 8 bases in between. The CDR3 DNA reads TGTGCCACCAGCAGAGAGGGTCAGGGCACAGATACGCAGTATTTT. Translating it yields CATSREGQGTDTQYF.

The chain combines TRBV7-9 with TRBJ2-3; D unresolved. The CDR3 spans 13 residues. The V end was cut by 0 bases, the J end by 6 bases, with 7 bases between. Germline loops: CDR1 SEHNR, CDR2 FQNEAQ (reference sequence). The CDR3 nucleotides read TGTGCCAGCAGCTTAGCAATATCGGATACGCAGTATTTT. It encodes CASSLAISDTQYF.

This chain links TRBV7-9 with TRBJ1-5, with a weak D call TRBD1 (6 bases). CDR1 and CDR2 (germline): SEHNR, FQNEAQ (reference sequence). V was clipped by 5 bases and J by 4 bases, with 18 bases between them. The length of the CDR3 is 16 residues. CDR3 sequence reads: CASSPGGDNGNQPQHF. The DNA for the CDR3 is TGTGCCAGCAGCCCCGGCGGGGACAATGGGAATCAGCCCCAGCATTTT. The entire variable domain, with the rest obtained from reference TRBV7-9 and TRBJ1-5, is as follows: DTGVSQNPRHKITKRGQNVTFRCDPISEHNRLYWYRQTLGQGPEFLTYFQNEAQLEKSRLLSDRFSAERPKGSFSTLEIQRTEQGDSAMYLCASSPGGDNGNQPQHFGDGTRLSIL.

The gene calls are TRBV5-1 and TRBJ2-5, with 8 bases fitting TRBD2. CDR1 is SGHRS and CDR2 is YFSETQ in the germline V gene. Germline trimming cut 4 bases from V and 5 bases from J; bases unmatched to any gene: 7. The CDR3 has 14 residues. DNA of the CDR3: TGCGCCAGCAGCCAAAGCGGGAGAAAGGAGACCCAGTACTTC. Translated, it gives CASSQSGRKETQYF.